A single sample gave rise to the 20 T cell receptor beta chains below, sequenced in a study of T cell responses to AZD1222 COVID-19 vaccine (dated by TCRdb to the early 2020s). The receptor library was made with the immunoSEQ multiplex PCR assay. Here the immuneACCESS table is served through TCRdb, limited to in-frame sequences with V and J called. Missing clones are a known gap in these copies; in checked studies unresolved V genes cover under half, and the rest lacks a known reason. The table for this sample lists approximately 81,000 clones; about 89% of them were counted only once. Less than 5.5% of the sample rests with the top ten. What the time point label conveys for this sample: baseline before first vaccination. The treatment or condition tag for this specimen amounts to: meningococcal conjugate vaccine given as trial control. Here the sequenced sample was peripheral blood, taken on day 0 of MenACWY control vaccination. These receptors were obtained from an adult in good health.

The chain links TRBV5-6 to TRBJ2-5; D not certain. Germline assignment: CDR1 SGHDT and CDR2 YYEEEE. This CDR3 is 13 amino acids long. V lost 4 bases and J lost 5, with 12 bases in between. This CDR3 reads CASSRNLGETQYF. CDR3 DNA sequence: TGTGCCAGCAGCCGCAATTTGGGGGAGACCCAGTACTTC.

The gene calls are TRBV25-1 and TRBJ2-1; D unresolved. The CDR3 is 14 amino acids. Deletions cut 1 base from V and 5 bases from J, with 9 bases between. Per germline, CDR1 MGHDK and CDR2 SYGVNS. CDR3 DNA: TGTGCCAGCAGTGAATGGAACAAAGACAATGAGCAGTTCTTC. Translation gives CASSEWNKDNEQFF.

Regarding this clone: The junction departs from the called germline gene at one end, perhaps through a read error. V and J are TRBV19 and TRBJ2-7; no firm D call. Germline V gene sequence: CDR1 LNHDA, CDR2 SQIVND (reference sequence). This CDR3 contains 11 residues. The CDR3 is CASSNWMSSDF. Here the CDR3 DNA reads TGTGCCAGTAGTAATTGGATGAGCTCGGACTTC.

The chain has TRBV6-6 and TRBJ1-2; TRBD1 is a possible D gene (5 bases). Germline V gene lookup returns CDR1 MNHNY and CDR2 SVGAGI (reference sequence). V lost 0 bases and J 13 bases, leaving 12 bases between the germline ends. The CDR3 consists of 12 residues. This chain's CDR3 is CASSYSTENFTF. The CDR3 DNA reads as TGTGCCAGCAGTTACTCGACAGAAAACTTCACCTTC.

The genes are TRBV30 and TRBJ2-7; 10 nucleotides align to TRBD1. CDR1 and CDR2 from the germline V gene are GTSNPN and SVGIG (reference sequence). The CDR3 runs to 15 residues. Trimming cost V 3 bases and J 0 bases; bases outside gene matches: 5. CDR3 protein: CAWRVGTGASYEQYF. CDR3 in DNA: TGTGCCTGGAGGGTCGGGACAGGGGCCTCCTACGAGCAGTACTTC.

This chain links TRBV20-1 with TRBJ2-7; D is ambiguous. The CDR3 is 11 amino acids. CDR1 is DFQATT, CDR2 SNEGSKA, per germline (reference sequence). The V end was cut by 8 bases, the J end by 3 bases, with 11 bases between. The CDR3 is CSSTRGYEQYF. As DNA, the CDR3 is TGCAGTTCAACGCGTGGCTACGAGCAGTACTTC.

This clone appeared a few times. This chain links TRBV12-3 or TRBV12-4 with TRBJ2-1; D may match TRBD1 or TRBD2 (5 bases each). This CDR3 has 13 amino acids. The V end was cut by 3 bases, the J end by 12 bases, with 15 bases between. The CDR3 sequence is CASSFGAEGVQFF. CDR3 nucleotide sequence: TGTGCCAGCAGTTTCGGGGCTGAAGGCGTGCAGTTCTTC.

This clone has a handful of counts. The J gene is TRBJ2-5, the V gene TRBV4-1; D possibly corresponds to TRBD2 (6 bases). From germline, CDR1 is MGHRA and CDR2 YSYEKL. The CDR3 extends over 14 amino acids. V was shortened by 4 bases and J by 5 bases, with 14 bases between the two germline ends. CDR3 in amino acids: CASSLSRRVETQYF. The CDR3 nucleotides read TGCGCCAGCAGCCTCTCAAGGAGGGTGGAGACCCAGTACTTC.

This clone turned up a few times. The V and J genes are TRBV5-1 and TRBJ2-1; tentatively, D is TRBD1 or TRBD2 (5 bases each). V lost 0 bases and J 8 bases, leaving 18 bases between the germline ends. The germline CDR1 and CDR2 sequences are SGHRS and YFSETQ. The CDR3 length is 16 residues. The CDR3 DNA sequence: TGCGCCAGCAGCTTGGACCCGGGACCCTCGGGCTATGAGCAGTTCTTC. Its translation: CASSLDPGPSGYEQFF.

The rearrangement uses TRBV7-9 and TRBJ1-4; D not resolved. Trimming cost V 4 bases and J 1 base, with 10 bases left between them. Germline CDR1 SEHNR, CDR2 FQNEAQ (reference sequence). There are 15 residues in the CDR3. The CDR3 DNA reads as TGTGCCAGCAGCTCTAGAGAACGAACTAATGAAAAACTGTTTTTT. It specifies CASSSRERTNEKLFF.

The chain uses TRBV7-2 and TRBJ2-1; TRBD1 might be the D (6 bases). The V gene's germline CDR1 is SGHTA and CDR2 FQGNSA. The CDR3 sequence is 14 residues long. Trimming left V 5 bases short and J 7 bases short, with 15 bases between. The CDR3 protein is CASSPKTGFNEQFF. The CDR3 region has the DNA TGTGCCAGCAGCCCAAAAACAGGGTTTAATGAGCAGTTCTTC. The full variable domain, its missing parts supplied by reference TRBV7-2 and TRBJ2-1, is GAGVSQSPSNKVTEKGKDVELRCDPISGHTALYWYRQSLGQGLEFLIYFQGNSAPDKSGLPSDRFSAERTGGSVSTLTIQRTQQEDSAVYLCASSPKTGFNEQFFGPGTRLTVL.

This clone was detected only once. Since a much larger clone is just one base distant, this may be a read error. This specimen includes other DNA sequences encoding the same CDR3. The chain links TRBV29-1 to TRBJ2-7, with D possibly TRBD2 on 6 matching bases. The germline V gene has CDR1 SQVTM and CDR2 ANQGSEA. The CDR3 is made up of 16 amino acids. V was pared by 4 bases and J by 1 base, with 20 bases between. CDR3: CSVAPGQGDFSYEQYF. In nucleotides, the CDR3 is TGCAGCGTTGCCCCCGGACAAGGGGACTTTTCCTACGAGCAGTACTTC.

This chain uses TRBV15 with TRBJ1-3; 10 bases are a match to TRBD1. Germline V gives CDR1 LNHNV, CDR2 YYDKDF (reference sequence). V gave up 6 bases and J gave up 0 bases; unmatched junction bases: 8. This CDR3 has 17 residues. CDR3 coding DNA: TGTGCCACCAGTGATCGGGACAGGGGAAGCTCTGGAAACACCATATATTTT. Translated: CATSDRDRGSSGNTIYF.

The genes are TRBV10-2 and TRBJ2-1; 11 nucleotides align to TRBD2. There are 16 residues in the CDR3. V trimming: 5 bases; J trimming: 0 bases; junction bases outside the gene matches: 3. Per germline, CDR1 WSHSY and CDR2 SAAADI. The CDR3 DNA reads TGCGCCAGCAGTTTAGCGGGAGGGAGCTCCTACAATGAGCAGTTCTTC. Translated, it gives CASSLAGGSSYNEQFF.

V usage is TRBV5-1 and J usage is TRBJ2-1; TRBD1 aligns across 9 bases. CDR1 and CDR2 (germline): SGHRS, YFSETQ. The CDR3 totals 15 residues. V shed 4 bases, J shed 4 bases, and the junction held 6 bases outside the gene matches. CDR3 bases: TGCGCCAGCAGCCGCGGACAGGGGCGATACAATGAGCAGTTCTTC. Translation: CASSRGQGRYNEQFF.

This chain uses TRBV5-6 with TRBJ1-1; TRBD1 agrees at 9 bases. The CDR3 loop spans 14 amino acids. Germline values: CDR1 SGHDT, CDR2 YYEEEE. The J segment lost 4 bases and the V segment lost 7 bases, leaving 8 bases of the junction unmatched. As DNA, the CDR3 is TGTGCCAGCGGATCCTGGACAGGGGTCACTGAAGCTTTCTTT. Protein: CASGSWTGVTEAFF.

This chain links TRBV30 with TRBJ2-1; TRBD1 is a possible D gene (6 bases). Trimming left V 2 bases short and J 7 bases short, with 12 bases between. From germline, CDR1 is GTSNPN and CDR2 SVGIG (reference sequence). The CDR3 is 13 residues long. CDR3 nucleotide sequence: TGTGCCTGGAGTCGAACAACAGGGAATGAGCAGTTCTTC. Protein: CAWSRTTGNEQFF.

The CDR3 spells CASSLDRGEQFF. In DNA, the CDR3 is TGTGCCAGCAGCCTCGACAGGGGTGAGCAGTTCTTC. The chain joins TRBV4-2 to TRBJ2-1; 8 nucleotides align to TRBD1. The V gene's germline CDR1 is LGHNA and CDR2 YNFKEQ. J lost 9 bases, V lost 4 bases, and 2 bases had no gene match. The CDR3 runs to 12 residues.

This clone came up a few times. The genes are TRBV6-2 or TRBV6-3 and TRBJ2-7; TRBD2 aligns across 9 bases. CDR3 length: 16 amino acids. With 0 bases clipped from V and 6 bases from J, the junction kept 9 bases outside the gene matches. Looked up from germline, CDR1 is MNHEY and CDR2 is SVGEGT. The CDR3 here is CASSYSILAGASEQYF. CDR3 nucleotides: TGTGCCAGCAGTTACTCGATCTTAGCGGGAGCGTCCGAGCAGTACTTC.

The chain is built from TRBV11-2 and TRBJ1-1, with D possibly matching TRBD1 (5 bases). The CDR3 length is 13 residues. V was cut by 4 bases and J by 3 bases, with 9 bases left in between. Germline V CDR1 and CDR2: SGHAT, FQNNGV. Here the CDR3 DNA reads TGTGCCAGCAGCTGGGAAGGGGACACTGAAGCTTTCTTT. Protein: CASSWEGDTEAFF.